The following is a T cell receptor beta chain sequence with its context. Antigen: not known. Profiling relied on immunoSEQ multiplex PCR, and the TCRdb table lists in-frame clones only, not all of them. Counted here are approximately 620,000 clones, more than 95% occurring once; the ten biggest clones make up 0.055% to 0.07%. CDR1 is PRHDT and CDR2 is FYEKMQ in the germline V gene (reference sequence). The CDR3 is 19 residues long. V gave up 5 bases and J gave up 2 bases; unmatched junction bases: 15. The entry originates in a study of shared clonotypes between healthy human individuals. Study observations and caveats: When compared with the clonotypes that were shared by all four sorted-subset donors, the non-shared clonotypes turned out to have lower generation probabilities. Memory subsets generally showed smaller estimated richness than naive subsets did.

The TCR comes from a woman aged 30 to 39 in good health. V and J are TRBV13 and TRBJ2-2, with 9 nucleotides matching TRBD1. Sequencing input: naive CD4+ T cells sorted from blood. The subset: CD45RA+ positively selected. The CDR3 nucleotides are TGTGCCAGCAGCCTGGGGACAGGGAAGGGGGGACCTAACACCGGGGAGCTGTTTTTT. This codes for CASSLGTGKGGPNTGELFF.